This TCR beta chain was documented in a study of tumor T cells in aggressive B-cell lymphoma. Germline V CDR1 and CDR2: SGHAT, FQDESV (reference sequence). Trimming removed 2 bases from V and 2 bases from J, with 11 bases in between. The CDR3 length is 15 residues. The repertoire was sequenced with immunoSEQ multiplex PCR; TCRdb's copy has only in-frame clones and lacks some. The sample includes fewer than 2,000 clones, about 94% seen only once; the top ten take more than 6%. The rearrangement links TRBV11-1 to TRBJ2-3, with D possibly TRBD1 on 6 matching bases. The source is an adult with diffuse large B cell lymphoma. Sequenced material: tumor tissue. The chain's CDR3 is CASSLNRATTDTQYF. The CDR3 DNA follows: TGTGCCAGCAGCTTAAACAGGGCAACCACAGATACGCAGTATTTT.